The clone carrying this T cell receptor beta chain was counted between two and nine times. Its antigen is not identified. A library of TCRbeta sequences, prepared with unique molecular identifiers, was generated. TCRdb itself ran the PCR reads through MiXCR, one entry per CDR3 protein. The sample includes approximately 150,000 distinct CDR3 sequences, about 9% of them seen just once. This sample is drawn from a study of T-cell reconstitution after alpha-beta-depleted transplantation in children. General study results and limits: At the one-year point after transplant, T-cell counts and TCRbeta diversity were found to come mostly from T cells that had been newly produced. Some patients' high day-60 TCRbeta diversity was traced to surviving recipient T cells and thymic progenitors. About two months after transplant, alpha-beta T cells reportedly came from several hundred expanded graft clones.

The CDR3 has 19 amino acids. V lost 2 bases and J lost 7; bases outside the gene matches: 16. The germline CDR1 and CDR2 sequences are SGHAT and FQNNGV. The rearrangement joins TRBV11-2 to TRBJ2-1, with 11 nucleotides matching TRBD1. The source is a female patient under 10 years old who had a stem cell transplant for congenital amegakaryocytic thrombocytopenia, so the T cells may come from the graft donor. Sequenced material: PBMCs, mostly from graft donor cells, taken 180 days after TCRalphabeta/CD19-depleted stem cell transplant. The CDR3 DNA reads as TGTGCCAGCAGCTTATATTTTAGGGGACAGGGGGTCAGGCGGAATGAGCAGTTCTTC. This codes for CASSLYFRGQGVRRNEQFF.